This T cell receptor (beta chain) was captured by sequencing in a study of T cell responses to AZD1222 COVID-19 vaccine. Sequenced by immunoSEQ multiplex PCR; TCRdb stores in-frame clones only, minus some. The repertoire has some 110,000 clones, roughly 90% of them found once; the top ten carry about 5.4%. Note on this clone: Its antigen is unidentified.

Study results and caveats: Rises in breadth and depth of Spike-specific TCRs came after two AZD1222 doses. AZD1222 recipients seropositive at baseline numbered only six or seven.

The germline CDR1 and CDR2 sequences are SGHTA and FQGNSA. The CDR3 runs 16 residues. The junction had 8 bases not matched to a gene; V was cut back by 0 bases and J by 4 bases. This receptor was taken from an adult in good health. Sequenced material: peripheral blood, taken on day 0 of AZD1222 vaccination. The chain uses TRBV7-2 and TRBJ1-1; 7 nucleotides align to TRBD1. The CDR3 here is CASSLARAGGGTEAFF. The CDR3 nucleotides read TGTGCCAGCAGCTTAGCGCGGGCAGGGGGGGGCACTGAAGCTTTCTTT. The complete variable domain, with remaining parts taken from reference TRBV7-2 and TRBJ1-1, reads GAGVSQSPSNKVTEKGKDVELRCDPISGHTALYWYRQSLGQGLEFLIYFQGNSAPDKSGLPSDRFSAERTGGSVSTLTIQRTQQEDSAVYLCASSLARAGGGTEAFFGQGTRLTVV.